The entry below gives a single T cell receptor (beta chain) sequence along with its context. The antigen is undetermined. This entry comes from a study of OX40 agonist ivuxolimab in advanced cancers. Study at large: Males comprised 70% to 85% of the group, whose mean age was approximately 60 years (range roughly 20 to 85).

Trimming left V 2 bases short and J 6 bases short, with 14 bases between. Germline CDR1 and CDR2: SGHNT and YENEEA. The CDR3 length is 15 residues. Findings and limits, study-wide: There was clonal expansion of CD4+ and CD8+ blood T cells by week 6 at 0.1 to 3.0 mg/kg.

Blood sampling took place at baseline, cycle 4 day 1, and cycle 7 day 1. Some clones are missing from TCRdb's copy, which holds only in-frame ones; the method was immunoSEQ multiplex PCR. This sample has around 100,000 clones, with 91% found just once. Sequenced material: CD4+ or CD8+ T cells sorted from blood, taken in a trial of the OX40 agonist ivuxolimab. The clonotype was recovered from an adult with an advanced solid tumor such as melanoma, head and neck, liver or kidney cancer. V is TRBV11-3 and J is TRBJ2-1; no firm D call. CDR3 region: CASSLQVGFLNEQFF. The CDR3 DNA follows: TGTGCCAGCAGCTTACAGGTTGGTTTTCTCAATGAGCAGTTCTTC. The complete variable domain, with remaining parts taken from reference TRBV11-3 and TRBJ2-1, reads EAGVVQSPRYKIIEKKQPVAFWCNPISGHNTLYWYLQNLGQGPELLIRYENEEAVDDSQLPKDRFSAERLKGVDSTLKIQPAELGDSAVYLCASSLQVGFLNEQFFGPGTRLTVL.